These 23 T cell receptor beta chains were sequenced from one sample in a study of monozygotic twins with inflammatory bowel disease. With the 5' RACE reads reprocessed, TCRdb shows one record per CDR3 protein and no DNA. The sample includes a few hundred thousand distinct CDR3 sequences. Sequenced sample: blood. These receptors originate from a human donor with ulcerative colitis or Crohn's disease, or a healthy co-twin of an affected twin (not recorded which).

This chain joins TRBV6-1 and TRBJ2-2; there is no DNA to check the TCRdb D call of TRBD1. The CDR3 is 14 amino acids. Germline loops: CDR1 MNHNS, CDR2 SASEGT. The CDR3 sequence is CASRQTRGTGELFF.

The gene calls are TRBV30 and TRBJ1-1; TCRdb names TRBD1, which stays unverified in the absence of DNA. Germline lookup yields CDR1 GTSNPN and CDR2 SVGIG (reference sequence). The CDR3 covers 14 residues. The chain's CDR3 is CALTGGLMNTEAFF.

The chain couples TRBV20-1 to TRBJ2-1. This CDR3 spans 15 amino acids. CDR1 and CDR2 (germline): DFQATT, SNEGSKA (reference sequence). This chain's CDR3 is CSARASRTGDNEQFF.

V gene TRBV12-3 or TRBV12-4 combines with J gene TRBJ1-1; TCRdb reports TRBD1, a call that lacks DNA to check it against. CDR3 length: 14 residues. This chain's CDR3 is CASSSLEMNTEAFF.

This sequence joins TRBV6-2 or TRBV6-3 and TRBJ2-1. Germline lookup yields CDR1 MNHEY and CDR2 SVGEGT. The CDR3 spans 13 residues. The chain's CDR3 is CASSYSGWNEQFF.

The chain joins TRBV23-1 to TRBJ2-7; absent DNA, TCRdb's TRBD1 call cannot be checked. TRBV23-1 is filed as an ORF, its function uncertain. The CDR3 is made up of 15 amino acids. CDR3 region: CASSHRGTRKYEQYF.

The chain employs TRBV5-1 and TRBJ1-2; without DNA, the TCRdb call of TRBD1 cannot be checked. Germline CDR1 is SGHRS and CDR2 is YFSETQ. The length of the CDR3 is 13 residues. The CDR3 here is CASSLVGHSGYTF.

The CDR3 region is CARSFCRQPRHF. The chain recombines TRBV5-3 with TRBJ1-5. TRBV5-3 is filed as an ORF, its function uncertain. The CDR3 totals 12 residues.

The CDR3 sequence is CASSHQGGGGTNQPQHF. This chain links TRBV3-1 with TRBJ1-5; the D gene TCRdb calls, TRBD1, cannot be checked with no DNA. The germline V gene has CDR1 LGHDT and CDR2 YNNKEL (reference sequence). The CDR3 is made up of 17 amino acids.

The chain has TRBV3-1 and TRBJ2-1. This CDR3 contains 12 residues. Germline lookup yields CDR1 LGHDT and CDR2 YNNKEL (reference sequence). Here the CDR3 reads CASSQVRTEQFF.

V is TRBV12-3 or TRBV12-4 and J is TRBJ2-7; there is no DNA to check the TCRdb D call of TRBD1. This CDR3 has 13 amino acids. The CDR3 is CASSPGWGYKQYF.

The chain recombines TRBV7-8 with TRBJ2-3. CDR3 length: 12 residues. The germline gives CDR1 SGHVS, CDR2 FQNEAQ. The CDR3 protein is CASSLVQPPQYF.

This sequence joins TRBV15 and TRBJ2-1. This CDR3 is built from 14 residues. Germline assignment: CDR1 LNHNV and CDR2 YYDKDF (reference sequence). This CDR3 is CATSRDLKAHEQFF.

The V and J genes are TRBV2 and TRBJ1-5; TCRdb proposes TRBD1, but this gene call is untestable without DNA. Germline V CDR1 and CDR2: SNHLY, FYNNEI. There are 15 residues in the CDR3. CDR3 sequence: CASRHRGNSNQPQHF.

This chain joins TRBV27 and TRBJ2-2; TCRdb selects TRBD2, and the lack of DNA leaves this call unchecked. Germline CDR1 MNHEY, CDR2 SMNVEV (reference sequence). This CDR3 has 14 residues. Here the CDR3 reads CASSWSPLGGELFF.

This chain joins TRBV7-2 and TRBJ2-7; TCRdb reports TRBD1, a call that lacks DNA to check it against. This CDR3 comprises 14 residues. Per germline, CDR1 SGHTA and CDR2 FQGNSA. CDR3 sequence: CASSRRGNAYEQYF.

The CDR3 spells CASSLVRGYTGELFF. The V call is TRBV12-3 or TRBV12-4, the J call TRBJ2-2; the TCRdb D gene call, TRBD1, has no DNA to confirm it. CDR3 length equals 15 residues.

V and J are TRBV5-1 and TRBJ1-1; the D call from TCRdb, TRBD1, cannot be confirmed without DNA. Germline CDR1 reads SGHRS; CDR2 reads YFSETQ. The CDR3 extends over 18 amino acids. This CDR3 reads CASGIVGLGTGLNTEAFF.

CDR3 amino acids: CASSYGTDPYEQYF. This chain uses TRBV7-9 with TRBJ2-7; TCRdb's assignment of TRBD1 cannot be checked, as there is no DNA. The CDR3 runs to 14 residues. CDR1 SEHNR and CDR2 FQNEAQ come from the germline V gene (reference sequence).

The chain combines TRBV20-1 with TRBJ1-2. The CDR3 covers 12 residues. CDR1 DFQATT and CDR2 SNEGSKA come from the germline V gene (reference sequence). The CDR3 is CSARDGLSGYTF.

This chain's CDR3 is CASKRDRGNTEAFF. The V and J genes are TRBV6-1 and TRBJ1-1; TCRdb picks TRBD1, but there is no DNA to check that call. CDR1 is MNHNS and CDR2 is SASEGT in the germline V gene. The CDR3 is made up of 14 amino acids.

The genes are TRBV6-1 and TRBJ2-3. CDR1 and CDR2 from the germline V gene are MNHNS and SASEGT. This CDR3 contains 14 residues. CDR3 amino acids: CASRRGIGTDTQYF.

The chain couples TRBV12-3 or TRBV12-4 to TRBJ2-5; TCRdb names TRBD2, which stays unverified in the absence of DNA. CDR3 length equals 13 residues. CDR3 residues: CASTLGLRETQYF.